This TCR beta chain was identified during a study of response to subunit inactivated influenza vaccine. This clonotype was detected a few times. Its antigen remains unidentified. TCRdb passed the RT-PCR reads through MiXCR, listing each CDR3 protein once. Among under 550,000 distinct CDR3 sequences listed, approximately 7.3% were seen once. Study-wide results and limits: The authors proposed limited new T cell recruitment per seasonal influenza vaccination.

V shed 3 bases and J shed 7 bases, with 13 bases lying between them. The CDR3 runs to 13 residues. Per germline, CDR1 SGHAT and CDR2 FQNNGV. The V and J genes are TRBV11-2 and TRBJ2-7; TRBD1 is a possible D gene (5 bases). The sequence came from a man between 50 and 75 years old who received an inactivated influenza vaccine. The specimen comprised PBMCs from blood, sampled 23 months after vaccination. The CDR3 reads CASSFQGVGEQYF. DNA of the CDR3: TGTGCCAGCAGCTTCCAGGGCGTGGGTGAGCAGTACTTC.